A few counts support the clone carrying this T cell receptor (beta chain). These data belong to a study of blood T cell repertoires in COVID-19. Study-wide context: COVID-19 samples collected from the United States, Italy and Spain covered acute and convalescent phases.

The length of the CDR3 is 15 residues. Germline values: CDR1 MNHEY, CDR2 SMNVEV (reference sequence). Trimming at V came to 5 bases and at J to 6 bases, leaving 5 bases not matched to a gene. Authors' processing steps: Amplifying reference gene primers gave estimates of nucleated cell counts. Assay used: immunoSEQ multiplex PCR; TCRdb lists only in-frame clones, some missing. V and J calls and clone size come straight from that table; D and trimming were deduced from the DNA. The sample records more than 80,000 clones, under 85% being singletons. Sequencing was carried out using peripheral blood. The sequence came from a woman aged 70 to 79 with acute or convalescent COVID-19. This sequence joins TRBV27 and TRBJ2-1, with TRBD2 matching 12 bases. Here the CDR3 DNA reads TGTGCCAGCAGTATATTACTAGCGGGGGGCAATGAGCAGTTCTTC. It yields the protein CASSILLAGGNEQFF.